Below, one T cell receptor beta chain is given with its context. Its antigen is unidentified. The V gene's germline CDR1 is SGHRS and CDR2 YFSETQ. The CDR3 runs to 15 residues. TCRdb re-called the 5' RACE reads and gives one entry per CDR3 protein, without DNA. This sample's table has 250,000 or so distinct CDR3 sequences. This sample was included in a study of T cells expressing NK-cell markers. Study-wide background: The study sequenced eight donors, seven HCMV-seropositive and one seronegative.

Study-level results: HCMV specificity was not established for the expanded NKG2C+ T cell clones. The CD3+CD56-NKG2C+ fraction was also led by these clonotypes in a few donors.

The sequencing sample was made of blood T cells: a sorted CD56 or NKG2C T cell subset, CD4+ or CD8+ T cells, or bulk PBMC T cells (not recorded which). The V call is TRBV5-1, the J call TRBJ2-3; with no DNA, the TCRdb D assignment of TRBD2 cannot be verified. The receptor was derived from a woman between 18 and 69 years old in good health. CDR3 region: CASSLDRAGIDTQYF.